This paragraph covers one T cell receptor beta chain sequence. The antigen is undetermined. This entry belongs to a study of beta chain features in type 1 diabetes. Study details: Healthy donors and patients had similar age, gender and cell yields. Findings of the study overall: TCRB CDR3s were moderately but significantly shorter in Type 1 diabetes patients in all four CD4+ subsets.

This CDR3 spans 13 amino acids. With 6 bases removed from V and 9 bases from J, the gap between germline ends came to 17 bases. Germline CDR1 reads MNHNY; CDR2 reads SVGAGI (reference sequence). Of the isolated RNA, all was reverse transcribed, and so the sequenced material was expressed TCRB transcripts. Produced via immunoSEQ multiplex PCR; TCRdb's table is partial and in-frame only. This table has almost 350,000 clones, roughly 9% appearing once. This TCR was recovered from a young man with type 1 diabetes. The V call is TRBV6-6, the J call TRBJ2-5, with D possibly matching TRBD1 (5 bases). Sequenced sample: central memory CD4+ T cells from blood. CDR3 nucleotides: TGTGCCAGCAGCACCCTCGCGAAAGGGGCCCAGTACTTC. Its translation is CASSTLAKGAQYF.